Following are 18 T cell receptor beta chains from one sample sequenced in a study of T-cell memory formation after mild COVID-19. TCRdb itself ran the 5' RACE reads through MiXCR, one entry per CDR3 protein. The repertoire holds 280,000 or so distinct CDR3 sequences, with 8% to 9% as singletons. The source material was PBMCs or a T cell subset sorted from them (not recorded which). These receptors all stem from a man aged 18 to 29 who had mild COVID-19 (a few samples of this study predate the infection). Cell type and time point are not known.

This clonotype showed up just a few times. V usage is TRBV20-1 and J usage is TRBJ2-1; D is possibly TRBD2 (5 bases). V lost 6 bases, J lost 4 bases, and 13 bases lay in between. Germline V gene sequence: CDR1 DFQATT, CDR2 SNEGSKA (reference sequence). This CDR3 has 13 residues. The CDR3 is CSAEEGQYNEQFF. CDR3 DNA: TGCAGTGCCGAAGAGGGCCAATACAATGAGCAGTTCTTC.

There are a few counts of this clonotype. This chain joins TRBV4-2 and TRBJ2-2; the D is unclear. Germline values: CDR1 LGHNA, CDR2 YNFKEQ. Deletions cut 0 bases from V and 0 bases from J, with 14 bases between. The length of the CDR3 is 18 residues. The CDR3 DNA follows: TGTGCCAGCAGCCAAGAGAGAGTAGGAGCTTCGAACACCGGGGAGCTGTTTTTT. Its protein is CASSQERVGASNTGELFF.

The chain uses TRBV18 and TRBJ2-4; D remains unclear. Germline V lookup: CDR1 KGHSH, CDR2 LQKENI. Trimming stripped 4 bases from V and 1 base from J, with 8 bases between. There are 14 residues in the CDR3. As DNA, the CDR3 is TGTGCCAGCTCACATGGTTTGGCCAAAAACATTCAGTACTTC. As protein: CASSHGLAKNIQYF.

This clonotype was seen ten or more times. The V call is TRBV6-5, the J call TRBJ2-1, with D hard to call. Deletions cut 6 bases from V and 8 bases from J, with 8 bases between. This CDR3 comprises 11 residues. Germline CDR1 is MNHEY and CDR2 is SVGAGI. This CDR3 reads CASSRGHEQFF. The DNA of the CDR3 is TGTGCCAGCAGCCGTGGCCATGAGCAGTTCTTC.

This clonotype was counted once. This may be a read error, as it is one base from a much larger clone. The chain's CDR3 is CASFGTGRNQPQHF. CDR3 nucleotide sequence: TGTGCCAGCTTCGGGACAGGGAGGAATCAGCCCCAGCATTTT. This rearrangement joins TRBV12-3 or TRBV12-4 to TRBJ1-5; 9 bases line up with TRBD1. Unmatched junction bases numbered 6, after V lost 8 bases and J lost 4 bases. There are 14 residues in the CDR3.

This clonotype showed up just a few times. This chain uses TRBV10-3 with TRBJ2-5; D unclear. Trimming cost V 6 bases and J 2 bases, with 16 bases left between them. Germline V CDR1 and CDR2: ENHRY, SYGVKD. The CDR3 runs 15 residues. The DNA for the CDR3 is TGTGCCATCAGAAAGGACGGGCCCTGGCAAGAGACCCAGTACTTC. It encodes CAIRKDGPWQETQYF.

V is TRBV5-4 and J is TRBJ1-1, with D unclear. Germline V lookup: CDR1 SGHNT, CDR2 YYREEE (reference sequence). This CDR3 comprises 14 residues. The ends were cut back, 0 bases at V and 0 bases at J, with 6 bases in the middle. This chain's CDR3 is CASSLDPMNTEAFF. The CDR3 nucleotides are TGTGCCAGCAGCTTGGATCCTATGAACACTGAAGCTTTCTTT.

The V and J genes are TRBV3-1 and TRBJ2-3, with 8 bases lining up with TRBD2. J was trimmed by 7 bases and V by 0 bases; bases with no gene match: 9. The CDR3 extends over 16 amino acids. Per germline, CDR1 LGHDT and CDR2 YNNKEL (reference sequence). CDR3 protein: CASSQDPGGARNTQYF. CDR3 in DNA: TGTGCCAGCAGCCAAGATCCCGGGGGGGCCCGCAATACGCAGTATTTT.

The chain has TRBV7-2 and TRBJ1-2; 7 nucleotides match TRBD1. From germline, CDR1 is SGHTA and CDR2 FQGNSA. CDR3 length equals 15 residues. With V trimmed by 2 bases and J by 4 bases, 7 bases remained unmatched. CDR3 DNA sequence: TGTGCCAGCAGCTTATCGACAGGGAACACCTATGGCTACACCTTC. This gives the protein CASSLSTGNTYGYTF.

This clonotype has only a few counts. The chain links TRBV20-1 to TRBJ2-1; 9 positions match TRBD2. V shed 2 bases, J shed 2 bases, and the junction held 4 bases outside the gene matches. Germline CDR1 DFQATT, CDR2 SNEGSKA (reference sequence). The CDR3 runs to 15 residues. In nucleotides, the CDR3 is TGCAGTGCTAGACCAGCGGGGGGACCCTACAATGAGCAGTTCTTC. Protein sequence: CSARPAGGPYNEQFF.

This clonotype has a handful of counts. The V gene is TRBV7-6, the J gene TRBJ2-3; 7 bases are shared with TRBD2. Germline CDR1 is SGHVS and CDR2 is FNYEAQ. V shed 9 bases, J shed 5 bases, and the junction held 2 bases outside the gene matches. The CDR3 extends over 11 amino acids. The CDR3 protein is CASGGGDTQYF. The CDR3, as DNA: TGTGCCAGTGGGGGGGGAGATACGCAGTATTTT.

A few counts support this clonotype. This sequence joins TRBV7-9 and TRBJ1-2; the D is unclear. The V end was cut by 3 bases, the J end by 4 bases, with 12 bases between. CDR3 length: 14 residues. CDR1 is SEHNR and CDR2 is FQNEAQ in the germline V gene (reference sequence). Here the CDR3 DNA reads TGTGCCAGCAGCTTCCCCGCGTTCGCCTATGGCTACACCTTC. As protein: CASSFPAFAYGYTF. The full variable domain, in which reference TRBV7-9 and TRBJ1-2 provide the parts outside the CDR3, is DTGVSQNPRHKITKRGQNVTFRCDPISEHNRLYWYRQTLGQGPEFLTYFQNEAQLEKSRLLSDRFSAERPKGSFSTLEIQRTEQGDSAMYLCASSFPAFAYGYTFGSGTRLTVV.

This clonotype has just a few counts. The genes are TRBV5-4 and TRBJ2-1; 10 nucleotides align to TRBD1. The CDR3 loop spans 16 amino acids. The junction had 10 bases not matched to a gene; V was cut back by 4 bases and J by 6 bases. Looked up from germline, CDR1 is SGHNT and CDR2 is YYREEE (reference sequence). The CDR3, as DNA: TGTGCCAGCAGCCCGGGGGACAGGGGATACGTCAATGAGCAGTTCTTC. Protein: CASSPGDRGYVNEQFF.

This clonotype was seen many times. The chain links TRBV28 to TRBJ1-6, with no clear D. The CDR3 sequence is 15 residues long. CDR1 and CDR2 from the germline V gene are MDHEN and SYDVKM. V was clipped by 5 bases and J by 7 bases, with 15 bases between them. CDR3 sequence (DNA): TGTGCCAGCAGTAGATCCGGGAATCGAAATTCACCCCTCCACTTT. As protein: CASSRSGNRNSPLHF.

This clonotype was counted only a few times. The genes are TRBV21-1 and TRBJ2-5; the DNA was not used to check the table's D call, TRBD1. TRBV21-1 is shown as a pseudogene. The CDR3 extends over 14 amino acids. CDR3 sequence reads: CASSADGGKETQYF. The CDR3 DNA is TGTGCCAGCAGCGCCGACGGGGGGAAAGAGACCCAGTACTTC.

The V gene is TRBV7-9, the J gene TRBJ1-2; D gene uncertain. Trimming removed 1 base from V and 1 base from J, with 16 bases in between. This CDR3 region has 17 residues. Looked up from germline, CDR1 is SEHNR and CDR2 is FQNEAQ (reference sequence). The DNA for the CDR3 is TGTGCCAGCAGCTTAGGAAGCGGAGGGAATGGTAACTATGGCTACACCTTC. Amino acids: CASSLGSGGNGNYGYTF.

This clonotype was counted between two and nine times. The chain links TRBV12-3 or TRBV12-4 to TRBJ2-5; perhaps TRBD2 as D (5 bases). The CDR3 is 15 amino acids. V dropped 6 bases and J dropped 3 bases, with 17 bases sitting between them. Here the CDR3 DNA reads TGTGCCAGCAGCCTTATACGGGGTGTGAAAGAGACCCAGTACTTC. Protein sequence: CASSLIRGVKETQYF.

This clonotype was detected a few times. The chain employs TRBV4-2 and TRBJ1-1; 10 bases match TRBD1. Germline assignment: CDR1 LGHNA and CDR2 YNFKEQ. J was trimmed by 4 bases and V by 0 bases; bases with no gene match: 2. There are 15 residues in the CDR3. Here the CDR3 DNA reads TGTGCCAGCAGCCAAGATGGGACAGGGGCCACTGAAGCTTTCTTT. Protein product: CASSQDGTGATEAFF.